The 22 T cell receptor beta chains given below trace back to one sample, sequenced in a study of blood T cell repertoires in COVID-19. Profiling relied on immunoSEQ multiplex PCR, and the TCRdb table lists in-frame clones only, not all of them. The sample lists around 250,000 clones; 86% were seen once. The sequenced material came from peripheral blood. The receptor set was obtained from a man at least 80 years old with acute or convalescent COVID-19.

The chain has TRBV19 and TRBJ2-7; TRBD1 matches 8 bases. Germline CDR1 is LNHDA and CDR2 is SQIVND (reference sequence). J lost 6 bases, V lost 4 bases, and 17 bases had no gene match. The CDR3 length is 17 residues. CDR3 bases: TGTGCCAGTAGTACTAGCCGTACAGGGGGGAAAGTCTCCGAGCAGTACTTC. It yields the protein CASSTSRTGGKVSEQYF.

This clone appeared a few times. The gene calls are TRBV28 and TRBJ1-5, with a possible D match to TRBD1 (5 bases). Germline loops: CDR1 MDHEN, CDR2 SYDVKM. The CDR3 spans 14 residues. Trimming cost V 8 bases and J 3 bases, with 14 bases left between them. DNA for the CDR3: TGTGCCAGCCGTAATCAGGGTTTCAATCAGCCCCAGCATTTT. Protein product: CASRNQGFNQPQHF.

The V call is TRBV2, the J call TRBJ2-5; 7 bases match TRBD1. The CDR3 totals 13 residues. The V and J ends lost 7 bases and 2 bases, in that order; junction bases with no gene match: 4. The germline CDR1 and CDR2 sequences are SNHLY and FYNNEI. This CDR3 is CASNRDSQETQYF. CDR3 nucleotides: TGTGCCAGCAACCGGGACAGTCAAGAGACCCAGTACTTC.

The chain couples TRBV27 to TRBJ1-5, with D unresolved. The CDR3 is made up of 16 amino acids. Germline V gene sequence: CDR1 MNHEY, CDR2 SMNVEV (reference sequence). The V and J ends lost 6 bases and 2 bases respectively, with 17 bases between them. CDR3 in amino acids: CASSSGSLYGNQPQHF. The DNA for the CDR3 is TGTGCCAGCAGCTCCGGGTCCCTTTATGGCAATCAGCCCCAGCATTTT.

J is TRBJ1-4 and V is TRBV6-5; D is possibly TRBD1 (6 bases). V lost 9 bases, J lost 4 bases, and 18 bases lay in between. Looked up from germline, CDR1 is MNHEY and CDR2 is SVGAGI. This CDR3 spans 15 amino acids. Here the CDR3 reads CASKSYRALNEKLFF. In DNA, the CDR3 is TGTGCCAGTAAATCTTACAGGGCACTTAATGAAAAACTGTTTTTT.

This clone has a single count. This chain links TRBV2 with TRBJ2-3, with TRBD2 identical over 8 bases. Germline assignment: CDR1 SNHLY and CDR2 FYNNEI. The CDR3 is 15 residues long. V shed 4 bases, J shed 5 bases, and the junction held 8 bases outside the gene matches. The CDR3 bases are TGTGCCAGCAGTGTTGGAGCGGGAGTGGAAGATACGCAGTATTTT. Residues: CASSVGAGVEDTQYF. The variable domain in full, completed from reference TRBV2 and TRBJ2-3, reads EPEVTQTPSHQVTQMGQEVILRCVPISNHLYFYWYRQILGQKVEFLVSFYNNEISEKSEIFDDQFSVERPDGSNFTLKIRSTKLEDSAMYFCASSVGAGVEDTQYFGPGTRLTVL.

The chain recombines TRBV2 with TRBJ1-2, with D tentatively TRBD1 (6 bases). The V end was cut by 7 bases, the J end by 8 bases, with 17 bases between. CDR1 is SNHLY, CDR2 FYNNEI, per germline. The CDR3 loop spans 13 amino acids. CDR3 coding DNA: TGTGCCAGCAAACCGGACAGCAGGGTCGGCTACACCTTC. This translates into CASKPDSRVGYTF.

This clone is a singleton in its sample. J is TRBJ1-1 and V is TRBV19; 10 nucleotides align to TRBD1. Trimming took 6 bases from V and 7 from J; bases not matched to a gene: 5. The CDR3 has 13 residues. Germline V lookup: CDR1 LNHDA, CDR2 SQIVND (reference sequence). The CDR3 DNA reads TGTGCCAGTAGACGGGACAGGGGCAGTGAAGCTTTCTTT. Its protein is CASRRDRGSEAFF.

The chain carries TRBV6-2 or TRBV6-3 and TRBJ2-3, with 9 bases aligning to TRBD1. Per the germline V gene, CDR1 is MNHEY and CDR2 is SVGEGT. The CDR3 consists of 16 residues. V gave up 5 bases and J gave up 2 bases; unmatched junction bases: 8. CDR3 nucleotides: TGTGCCAGCAGTACCTGGACAGGGGCGCCCACAGATACGCAGTATTTT. This encodes CASSTWTGAPTDTQYF.

The rearrangement joins TRBV4-3 to TRBJ1-1; TRBD1 might be the D (6 bases). The V gene's germline CDR1 is LGHNA and CDR2 YSLEER. V lost 0 bases, J lost 5 bases, and 13 bases lay in between. CDR3 length: 15 residues. CDR3 DNA: TGCGCCAGCAGCCAAGATCCCCAGGGGAGAACTGAAGCTTTCTTT. Its translation is CASSQDPQGRTEAFF.

The V and J genes are TRBV10-3 and TRBJ1-3; 8 nucleotides agree with TRBD1. V lost 4 bases and J lost 0; bases outside the gene matches: 5. This CDR3 contains 16 residues. Germline CDR1 and CDR2: ENHRY and SYGVKD. CDR3 sequence: CAISGTGLSSGNTIYF. For the CDR3, the DNA is TGTGCCATCAGTGGGACAGGGCTGAGCTCTGGAAACACCATATATTTT.

This chain connects TRBV2 to TRBJ2-3, with no clear D. The germline V gene encodes CDR1 SNHLY and CDR2 FYNNEI. The CDR3 length is 13 residues. V gave up 3 bases and J gave up 3 bases, with 7 bases separating them. The CDR3 sequence is CASSDTGTDTQYF. The CDR3 DNA is TGTGCCAGCAGTGATACCGGGACAGATACGCAGTATTTT.

The chain carries TRBV6-2 or TRBV6-3 and TRBJ1-1, with no clear D. This CDR3 region has 13 residues. V was cut by 1 base and J by 0 bases, with 3 bases left in between. The V gene's germline CDR1 is MNHEY and CDR2 SVGEGT. CDR3 nucleotides: TGTGCCAGCAGTTACTACATGAACACTGAAGCTTTCTTT. It yields the protein CASSYYMNTEAFF.

The chain uses TRBV13 and TRBJ2-7, with TRBD2 matching 11 bases. CDR1 PRHDT and CDR2 FYEKMQ come from the germline V gene (reference sequence). This CDR3 is 14 amino acids long. J gave up 3 bases and V 2 bases, and 0 bases lay outside the gene matches. CDR3 nucleotides: TGTGCCAGCAGCTTACTAGCGGGGGGCTACGAGCAGTACTTC. This encodes CASSLLAGGYEQYF.

This chain links TRBV3-1 (or the pseudogene TRBV3-2) with TRBJ1-3; TRBD1 matches at 7 bases. Germline values: CDR1 LGHDT, CDR2 YNNKEL (reference sequence). The CDR3 sequence is 11 residues long. V dropped 4 bases and J dropped 10; count of bases not matched to a gene: 1. As DNA, the CDR3 is TGTGCCAGCAGCCCAGGGGGAACCATATATTTT. It encodes CASSPGGTIYF.

The V and J genes are TRBV18 and TRBJ2-7; TRBD2 might be the D (6 bases). Germline-derived CDR1 and CDR2 are KGHSH and LQKENI. V was pared by 5 bases and J by 7 bases, with 18 bases between. The CDR3 is 14 amino acids. The CDR3 nucleotides read TGTGCCAGCTCATCCTCGGGCGACAGCGGGGAGCAGTACTTC. Translated, it gives CASSSSGDSGEQYF.

This chain uses TRBV6-6 with TRBJ2-7; TRBD1 matches at 7 bases. This CDR3 comprises 14 residues. V gave up 5 bases and J gave up 0 bases; unmatched junction bases: 4. Germline-derived CDR1 and CDR2 are MNHNY and SVGAGI (reference sequence). The CDR3 loop reads CASSLGQTSYEQYF. CDR3 coding DNA: TGTGCCAGCAGTCTGGGACAGACCTCCTACGAGCAGTACTTC.

The chain is built from TRBV11-2 and TRBJ2-7; no definite D call. Per germline, CDR1 SGHAT and CDR2 FQNNGV. This CDR3 has 16 residues. Trimming cost V 1 base and J 2 bases, with 15 bases left between them. CDR3 in amino acids: CASSLATSGVPYEQYF. In DNA form, the CDR3 reads TGTGCCAGCAGCTTAGCTACCTCAGGTGTCCCCTACGAGCAGTACTTC.

The rearrangement joins TRBV7-3 to TRBJ2-2, with D possibly TRBD1 on 6 matching bases. V was trimmed by 5 bases and J by 0 bases, leaving 16 bases between them. CDR1 SGHTA and CDR2 FQGTGA come from the germline V gene. This CDR3 is 17 amino acids long. DNA of the CDR3: TGTGCCAGCAGCCGGGACATTCAACACGCGAACACCGGGGAGCTGTTTTTT. It is translated as CASSRDIQHANTGELFF.

The V gene is TRBV18, the J gene TRBJ2-2; D perhaps matches TRBD2 (5 bases). CDR1 KGHSH and CDR2 LQKENI come from the germline V gene. The V gene lost 2 bases and the J gene lost 5 bases, with 15 bases spanning the gap. The length of the CDR3 is 16 residues. The CDR3 bases are TGTGCCAGCTCACCATCTTCCCGGGGTGGAACCGGGGAGCTGTTTTTT. It is translated as CASSPSSRGGTGELFF.

The rearrangement links TRBV14 to TRBJ2-5; possible D gene TRBD2, 5 bases. V lost 1 base and J 7 bases, leaving 13 bases between the germline ends. This CDR3 has 14 amino acids. The V gene's germline CDR1 is SGHDN and CDR2 FVKESK. In DNA form, the CDR3 reads TGTGCCAGCAGCCAAGGGGAGACCCTTGGGACCCAGTACTTC. It is translated as CASSQGETLGTQYF.

The chain is built from TRBV6-5 and TRBJ1-1; D unresolved. In germline, CDR1 is MNHEY, CDR2 SVGAGI. The CDR3 covers 14 residues. The V end was cut by 4 bases, the J end by 5 bases, with 14 bases between. CDR3 in amino acids: CASSLQRARTEAFF. CDR3 nucleotide sequence: TGTGCCAGCAGTTTACAGCGGGCGAGGACTGAAGCTTTCTTT.